This TCR beta chain is drawn from a study of vaccination and CD4 T cells after COVID-19. About the study: At a median around 100 days (range 35 to 161) after diagnosis, post-COVID samples were drawn. General study results and limits: Spike mono-reactivity applied to 304 of 307 vaccine-specific clones detected in convalescent patients.

Indicated treatment: roughly nine-day PBMC culture with coronavirus spike peptide pools or control peptides (ViraFEST assay). The CDR3 contains 15 residues. Unmatched junction bases numbered 9, after V lost 8 bases and J lost 1 base. CDR1 and CDR2 (germline): ENHRY, SYGVKD. Oncomine TCR Beta short-read sequencing was applied to DNA from cultured CD4+ T cells. TCRdb re-derived calls from the PCR reads in MiXCR, one entry per CDR3 protein. The data hold thousands of distinct CDR3 sequences, with 68% observed a single time. In regard to this clonotype: The antigen remains unidentified.

The source was CD4+ T cells from blood, cultured in vitro, collected before SARS-CoV-2 vaccination. The source is a human donor who had recovered from COVID-19. The chain combines TRBV10-3 with TRBJ2-5, with 8 bases aligning to TRBD2. CDR3 DNA sequence: TGTGCCATCGCCGAGAGCGGGAGATCCCAAGAGACCCAGTACTTC. It specifies CAIAESGRSQETQYF.